The 11 T cell receptor beta chains given below trace back to one sample, sequenced in a study of T cell responses to AZD1222 COVID-19 vaccine. The method was immunoSEQ multiplex PCR; TCRdb's version includes in-frame clones alone and lacks a portion of them. This sample yields some 140,000 clones, of which more than 85% are seen a single time; about 3% belongs to the top ten. Sequencing was performed on peripheral blood, taken on day 0 of AZD1222 vaccination. The receptors come from an adult in good health.

The chain links TRBV24-1 to TRBJ2-5, with TRBD1 as a possible D gene (6 bases). There are 13 residues in the CDR3. Germline V gene sequence: CDR1 KGHDR, CDR2 SFDVKD. The ends were cut back, 2 bases at V and 7 bases at J, with 10 bases in the middle. DNA of the CDR3: TGTGCCACCAGTGATTACAGGGCTGGGACCCAGTACTTC. Protein product: CATSDYRAGTQYF.

This clone was seen just once. This chain joins TRBV11-2 and TRBJ2-7; D ambiguous. The V and J ends lost 3 bases and 9 bases respectively, with 9 bases between them. This CDR3 contains 11 residues. Germline loops: CDR1 SGHAT, CDR2 FQNNGV. CDR3 loop: CASSFSRVQYF. Written as DNA, the CDR3 is TGTGCCAGCAGCTTTAGCCGGGTGCAGTACTTC.

This clone was picked up one time. The CDR3 DNA sequence: TGTGCCAGTAGTACCCGCTCTGGGGCCAACGTCCTGACTTTC. It yields the protein CASSTRSGANVLTF. The rearrangement links TRBV19 to TRBJ2-6; D call uncertain. Deletions cut 4 bases from V and 0 bases from J, with 4 bases between. Germline-derived CDR1 and CDR2 are LNHDA and SQIVND (reference sequence). The CDR3 consists of 14 residues.

This chain links TRBV19 with TRBJ1-5; D gene ambiguous. V gave up 3 bases and J gave up 0 bases, with 9 bases separating them. The CDR3 runs to 15 residues. CDR1 is LNHDA, CDR2 SQIVND, per germline (reference sequence). The CDR3 bases are TGTGCCAGTAGTATCACCCCCCTTAGCAATCAGCCCCAGCATTTT. Its protein is CASSITPLSNQPQHF.

V gene TRBV15 combines with J gene TRBJ2-7; D remains unclear. Germline CDR1 LNHNV, CDR2 YYDKDF (reference sequence). The CDR3 length is 14 residues. V gave up 1 base and J gave up 0 bases, with 7 bases separating them. The CDR3 region is CATSRGSDSYEQYF. CDR3 coding DNA: TGTGCCACCAGCAGAGGTTCCGACTCCTACGAGCAGTACTTC. The full variable domain, rest sourced from reference TRBV15 and TRBJ2-7, is DAMVIQNPRYQVTQFGKPVTLSCSQTLNHNVMYWYQQKSSQAPKLLFHYYDKDFNNEADTPDNFQSRRPNTSFCFLDIRSPGLGDTAMYLCATSRGSDSYEQYFGPGTRLTVT.

This chain joins TRBV6-2 or TRBV6-3 and TRBJ1-1, with 7 bases identical to TRBD1. This CDR3 spans 15 amino acids. Germline CDR1 is MNHEY and CDR2 is SVGEGT. After removal of 3 bases from V and 3 bases from J, the junction contained 7 bases not matched to a gene. CDR3 coding DNA: TGTGCCAGCAGTTATGACAGGGTATGGGACACTGAAGCTTTCTTT. Encoded protein: CASSYDRVWDTEAFF.

The chain couples TRBV6-1 to TRBJ1-5, with D maybe TRBD1 (6 bases). This CDR3 is 15 amino acids long. The germline V gene encodes CDR1 MNHNS and CDR2 SASEGT. The V end was cut by 0 bases, the J end by 5 bases, with 11 bases between. The CDR3 reads CASSEAGTPYQPQHF. As DNA, the CDR3 is TGTGCCAGCAGTGAAGCCGGGACACCTTATCAGCCCCAGCATTTT.

The CDR3 here is CASSVFLAGGNEQFF. CDR3 DNA sequence: TGTGCCAGCAGCGTTTTTCTAGCGGGGGGCAATGAGCAGTTCTTC. The rearrangement joins TRBV9 to TRBJ2-1; 11 positions match TRBD2. From germline, CDR1 is SGDLS and CDR2 YYNGEE. After removal of 2 bases from V and 6 bases from J, the junction contained 4 bases not matched to a gene. The CDR3 is 15 amino acids.

The chain is built from TRBV6-5 and TRBJ1-1; 8 bases are a match to TRBD1. Germline V gene sequence: CDR1 MNHEY, CDR2 SVGAGI. The ends lost 6 bases at V and 6 bases at J; junction bases unmatched: 0. This CDR3 has 11 residues. The CDR3 sequence is CASRTGAEAFF. The DNA of the CDR3 is TGTGCCAGCAGGACAGGGGCTGAAGCTTTCTTT.

The chain is built from TRBV15 and TRBJ2-7; the D is unclear. The length of the CDR3 is 13 residues. Germline values: CDR1 LNHNV, CDR2 YYDKDF (reference sequence). V gave up 0 bases and J gave up 6 bases, with 9 bases separating them. The CDR3 DNA sequence: TGTGCCACCAGCAGAGATGGGTACTCCGAGCAGTACTTC. Amino acid sequence: CATSRDGYSEQYF.

The sample holds many counts of this clone. The chain joins TRBV6-5 to TRBJ1-1; a possible D gene is TRBD1 (6 bases). The CDR3 is 15 residues long. Germline CDR1 is MNHEY and CDR2 is SVGAGI. The V end was cut by 8 bases, the J end by 0 bases, with 16 bases between. The CDR3 loop reads CASVPDRLMNTEAFF. The CDR3 DNA follows: TGTGCCAGCGTACCGGACAGACTCATGAACACTGAAGCTTTCTTT.